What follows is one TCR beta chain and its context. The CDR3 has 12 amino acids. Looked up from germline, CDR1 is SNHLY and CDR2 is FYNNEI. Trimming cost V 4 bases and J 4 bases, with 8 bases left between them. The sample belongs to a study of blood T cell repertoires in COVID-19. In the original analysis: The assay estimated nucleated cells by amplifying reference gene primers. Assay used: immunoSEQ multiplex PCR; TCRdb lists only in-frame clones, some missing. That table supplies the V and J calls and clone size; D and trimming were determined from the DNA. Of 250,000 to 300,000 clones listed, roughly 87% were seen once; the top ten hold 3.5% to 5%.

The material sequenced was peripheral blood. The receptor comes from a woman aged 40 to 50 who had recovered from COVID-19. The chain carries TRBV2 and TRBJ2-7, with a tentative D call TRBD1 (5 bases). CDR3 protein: CASSAQGYEQYV. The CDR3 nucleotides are TGTGCCAGCAGTGCTCAGGGTTACGAGCAGTACGTC.